The entry below gives a single T cell receptor (beta chain) sequence along with its context. The ends were cut back, 6 bases at V and 2 bases at J, with 13 bases in the middle. The CDR3 covers 14 residues. Germline V gene data show CDR1 as MRHNA and CDR2 as SNTAGT. The sample originates from a study of blood T cell repertoires in COVID-19. Study details: Donors in the United States, Italy and Spain gave samples during acute or convalescent COVID-19. Sources were T cells, B-cell-depleted T cells, or PBMCs; the material itself was cDNA or gDNA.

Methods used by the authors: Reference gene primer amplification yielded estimated nucleated cell counts. Method: immunoSEQ multiplex PCR; TCRdb's copy keeps in-frame clones and lacks some. V and J calls and clone size are those listed in that table; D and trimming were worked out from the DNA. The sample holds hundreds of thousands of clones, around 86% seen once. The chain is built from TRBV6-4 and TRBJ1-2; possible D gene TRBD1, 5 bases. The source of this sequence is a woman between 25 and 40 years old with active or convalescent COVID-19. The sequenced sample was peripheral blood. The CDR3: CASSETGANYGYTF. CDR3 DNA sequence: TGTGCCAGCAGCGAAACAGGAGCGAACTATGGCTACACCTTC.